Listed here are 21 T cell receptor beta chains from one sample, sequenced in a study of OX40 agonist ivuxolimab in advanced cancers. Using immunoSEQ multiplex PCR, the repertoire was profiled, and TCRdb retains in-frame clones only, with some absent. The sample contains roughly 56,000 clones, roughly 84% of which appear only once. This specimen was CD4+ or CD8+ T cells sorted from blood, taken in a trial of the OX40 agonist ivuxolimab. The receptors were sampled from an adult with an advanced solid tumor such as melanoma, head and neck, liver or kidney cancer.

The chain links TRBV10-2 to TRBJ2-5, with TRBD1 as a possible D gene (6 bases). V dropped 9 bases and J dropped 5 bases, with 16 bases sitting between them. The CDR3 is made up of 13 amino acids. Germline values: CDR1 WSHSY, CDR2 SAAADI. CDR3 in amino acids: CASRQVGGETQYF. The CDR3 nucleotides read TGCGCCAGTCGACAGGTCGGTGGGGAGACCCAGTACTTC.

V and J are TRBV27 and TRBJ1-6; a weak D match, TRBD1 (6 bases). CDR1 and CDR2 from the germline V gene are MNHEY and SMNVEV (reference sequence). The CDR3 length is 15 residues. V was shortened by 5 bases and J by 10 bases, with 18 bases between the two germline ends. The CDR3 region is CASSTQQGARSPLHF. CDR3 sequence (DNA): TGTGCCAGCAGTACCCAACAGGGAGCTCGGTCACCCCTCCACTTT.

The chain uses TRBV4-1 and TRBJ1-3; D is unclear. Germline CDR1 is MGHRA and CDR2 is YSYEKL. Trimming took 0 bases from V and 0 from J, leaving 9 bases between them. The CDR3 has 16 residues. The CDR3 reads CASSQDGDHSGNTIYF. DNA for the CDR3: TGCGCCAGCAGCCAAGATGGGGATCACTCTGGAAACACCATATATTTT.

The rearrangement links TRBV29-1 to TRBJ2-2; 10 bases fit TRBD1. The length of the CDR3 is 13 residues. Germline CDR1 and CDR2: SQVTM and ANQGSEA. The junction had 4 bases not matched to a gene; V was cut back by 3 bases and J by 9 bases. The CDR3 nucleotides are TGCAGCGTTGAGGGACAGGGGACCCGGGAGCTGTTTTTT. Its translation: CSVEGQGTRELFF.

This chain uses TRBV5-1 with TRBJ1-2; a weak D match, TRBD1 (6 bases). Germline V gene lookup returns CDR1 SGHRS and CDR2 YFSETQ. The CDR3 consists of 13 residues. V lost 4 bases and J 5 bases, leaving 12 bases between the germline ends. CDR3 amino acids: CASSDDGQYGYTF. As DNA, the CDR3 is TGCGCCAGCAGCGACGACGGACAGTATGGCTACACCTTC.

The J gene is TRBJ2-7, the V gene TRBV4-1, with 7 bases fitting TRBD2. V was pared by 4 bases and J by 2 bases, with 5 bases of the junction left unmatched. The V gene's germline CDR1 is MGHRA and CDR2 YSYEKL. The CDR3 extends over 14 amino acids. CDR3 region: CASSLWDYTYEQYF. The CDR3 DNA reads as TGCGCCAGCAGCCTTTGGGACTACACCTACGAGCAGTACTTC.

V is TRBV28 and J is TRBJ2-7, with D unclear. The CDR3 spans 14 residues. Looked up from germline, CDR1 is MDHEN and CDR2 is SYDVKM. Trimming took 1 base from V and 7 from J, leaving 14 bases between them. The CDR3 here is CASSLFAEGREQYF. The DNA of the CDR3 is TGTGCCAGCAGTTTATTTGCGGAAGGCAGGGAGCAGTACTTC.

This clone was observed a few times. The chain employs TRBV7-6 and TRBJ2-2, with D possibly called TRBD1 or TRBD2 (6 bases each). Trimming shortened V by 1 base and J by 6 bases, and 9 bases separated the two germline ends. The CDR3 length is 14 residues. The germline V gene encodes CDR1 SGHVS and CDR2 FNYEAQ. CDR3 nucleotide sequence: TGTGCCAGCAGCTTAGAGGGGGGTGCCGGGGAGCTGTTTTTT. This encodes CASSLEGGAGELFF.

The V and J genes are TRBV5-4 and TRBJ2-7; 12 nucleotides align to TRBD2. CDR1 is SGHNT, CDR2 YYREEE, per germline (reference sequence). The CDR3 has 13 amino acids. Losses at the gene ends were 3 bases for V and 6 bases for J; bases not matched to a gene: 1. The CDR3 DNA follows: TGTGCCAGCAGCTGGGGACTAGCGGGCGAGCAGTACTTC. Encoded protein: CASSWGLAGEQYF. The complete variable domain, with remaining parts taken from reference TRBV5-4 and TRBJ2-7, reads ETGVTQSPTHLIKTRGQQVTLRCSSQSGHNTVSWYQQALGQGPQFIFQYYREEENGRGNFPPRFSGLQFPNYSSELNVNALELDDSALYLCASSWGLAGEQYFGPGTRLTVT.

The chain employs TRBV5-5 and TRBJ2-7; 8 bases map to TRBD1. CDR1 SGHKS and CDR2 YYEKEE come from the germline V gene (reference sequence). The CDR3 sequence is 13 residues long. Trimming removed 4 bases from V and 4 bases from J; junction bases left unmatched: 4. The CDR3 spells CASSATGVYEQYF. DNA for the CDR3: TGTGCCAGCAGCGCGACAGGGGTTTACGAGCAGTACTTC.

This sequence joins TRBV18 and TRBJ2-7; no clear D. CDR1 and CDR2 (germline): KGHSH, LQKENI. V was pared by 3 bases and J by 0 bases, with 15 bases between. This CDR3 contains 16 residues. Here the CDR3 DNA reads TGTGCCAGCTCACCCAGCTCTAGAAGGAGCTCCTACGAGCAGTACTTC. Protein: CASSPSSRRSSYEQYF.

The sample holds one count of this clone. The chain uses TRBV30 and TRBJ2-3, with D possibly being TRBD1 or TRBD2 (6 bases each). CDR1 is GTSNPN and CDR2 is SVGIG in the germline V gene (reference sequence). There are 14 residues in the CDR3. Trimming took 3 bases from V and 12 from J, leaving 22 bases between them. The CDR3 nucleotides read TGTGCCTGGAGGGAAGGATCGGGGGCTCAAGCCCAGTATTTT. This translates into CAWREGSGAQAQYF.

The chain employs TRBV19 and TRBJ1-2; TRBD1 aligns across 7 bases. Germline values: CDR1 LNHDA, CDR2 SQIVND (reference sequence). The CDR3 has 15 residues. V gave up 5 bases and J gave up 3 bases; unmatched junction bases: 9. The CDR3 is CASSFGQASHYGYTF. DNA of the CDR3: TGTGCCAGTAGTTTCGGACAGGCCTCTCACTATGGCTACACCTTC.

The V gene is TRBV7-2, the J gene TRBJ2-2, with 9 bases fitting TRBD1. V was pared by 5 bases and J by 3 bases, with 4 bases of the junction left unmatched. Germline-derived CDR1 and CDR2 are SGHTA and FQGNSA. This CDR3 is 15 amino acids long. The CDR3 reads CASSDRTGDTGELFF. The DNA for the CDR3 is TGTGCCAGCAGCGATAGGACAGGGGACACCGGGGAGCTGTTTTTT.

CDR3 nucleotide sequence: TGTGCCAGCAGTAGGACAGGAAATGAAAAACTGTTTTTT. The encoded protein is CASSRTGNEKLFF. The V call is TRBV2, the J call TRBJ1-4; 7 bases align to TRBD1. Germline V gene sequence: CDR1 SNHLY, CDR2 FYNNEI. CDR3 length: 13 amino acids. J lost 5 bases, V lost 5 bases, and 2 bases had no gene match.

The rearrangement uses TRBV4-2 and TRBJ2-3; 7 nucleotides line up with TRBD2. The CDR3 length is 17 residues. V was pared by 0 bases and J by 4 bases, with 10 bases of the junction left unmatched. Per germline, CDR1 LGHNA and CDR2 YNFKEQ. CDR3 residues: CASSQEGTTLGADTQYF. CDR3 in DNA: TGTGCCAGCAGCCAAGAAGGGACTACCCTAGGCGCAGATACGCAGTATTTT.

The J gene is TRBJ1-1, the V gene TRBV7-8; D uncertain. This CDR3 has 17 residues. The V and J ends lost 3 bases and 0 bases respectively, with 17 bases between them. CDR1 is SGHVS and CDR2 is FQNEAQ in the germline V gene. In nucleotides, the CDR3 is TGTGCCAGCAGCTTCGGGCTCAAAAGGTCGATGAACACTGAAGCTTTCTTT. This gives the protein CASSFGLKRSMNTEAFF.

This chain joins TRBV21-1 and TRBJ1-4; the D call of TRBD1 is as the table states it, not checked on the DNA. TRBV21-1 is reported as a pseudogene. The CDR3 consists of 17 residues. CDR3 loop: CASSKDVGDRGSEKLFF. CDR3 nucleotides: TGTGCCAGCAGCAAAGATGTAGGCGACAGGGGGAGTGAAAAACTGTTTTTT.

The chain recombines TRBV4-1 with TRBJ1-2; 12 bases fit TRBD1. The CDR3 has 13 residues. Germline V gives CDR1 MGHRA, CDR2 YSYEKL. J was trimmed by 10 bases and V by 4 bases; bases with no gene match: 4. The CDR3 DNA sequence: TGCGCCAGCAGCCCCGGGACAGGGGGCGACTACACCTTC. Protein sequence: CASSPGTGGDYTF.

The CDR3 DNA reads as TGTGCCAGCAGTCCGACGGTGACAGCCTCGGATTCACCCCTCCACTTT. It encodes CASSPTVTASDSPLHF. The rearrangement joins TRBV27 to TRBJ1-6, with D perhaps matching TRBD1 (5 bases). V was trimmed by 5 bases and J by 8 bases, leaving 19 bases between them. This CDR3 spans 16 amino acids. Germline V gives CDR1 MNHEY, CDR2 SMNVEV (reference sequence).

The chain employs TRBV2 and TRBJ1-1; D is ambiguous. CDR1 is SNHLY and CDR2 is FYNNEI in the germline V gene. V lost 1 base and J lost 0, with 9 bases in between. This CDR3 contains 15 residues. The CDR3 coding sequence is TGTGCCAGCAGTGAAGAGGGCAGGATGAACACTGAAGCTTTCTTT. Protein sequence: CASSEEGRMNTEAFF.